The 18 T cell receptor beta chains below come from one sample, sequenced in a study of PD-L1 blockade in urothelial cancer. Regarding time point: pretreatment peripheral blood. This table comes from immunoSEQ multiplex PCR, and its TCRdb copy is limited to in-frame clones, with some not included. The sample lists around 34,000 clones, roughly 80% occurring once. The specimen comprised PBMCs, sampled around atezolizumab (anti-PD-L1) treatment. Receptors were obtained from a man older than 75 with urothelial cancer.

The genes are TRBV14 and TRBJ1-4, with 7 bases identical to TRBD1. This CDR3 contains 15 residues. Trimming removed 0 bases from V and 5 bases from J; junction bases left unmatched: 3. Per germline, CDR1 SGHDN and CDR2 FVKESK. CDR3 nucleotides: TGTGCCAGCAGCCAAGAGACAGGGTTGAATGAAAAACTGTTTTTT. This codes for CASSQETGLNEKLFF.

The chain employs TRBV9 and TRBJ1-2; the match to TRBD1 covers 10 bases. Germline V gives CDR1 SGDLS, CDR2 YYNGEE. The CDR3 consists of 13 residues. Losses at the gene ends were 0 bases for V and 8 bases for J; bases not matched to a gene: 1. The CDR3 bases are TGTGCCAGCAGCGTAGCGGACAGGGGGGGCTACACCTTC. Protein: CASSVADRGGYTF. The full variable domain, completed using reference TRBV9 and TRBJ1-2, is DSGVTQTPKHLITATGQRVTLRCSPRSGDLSVYWYQQSLDQGLQFLIQYYNGEERAKGNILERFSAQQFPDLHSELNLSSLELGDSALYFCASSVADRGGYTFGSGTRLTVV.

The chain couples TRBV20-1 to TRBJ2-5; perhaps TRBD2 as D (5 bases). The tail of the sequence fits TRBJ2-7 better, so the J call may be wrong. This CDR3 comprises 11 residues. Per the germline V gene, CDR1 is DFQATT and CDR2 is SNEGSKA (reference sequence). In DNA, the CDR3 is TGCAGTGCCGCCCGGGAATACGAGCAGTACTTC. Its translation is CSAAREYEQYF.

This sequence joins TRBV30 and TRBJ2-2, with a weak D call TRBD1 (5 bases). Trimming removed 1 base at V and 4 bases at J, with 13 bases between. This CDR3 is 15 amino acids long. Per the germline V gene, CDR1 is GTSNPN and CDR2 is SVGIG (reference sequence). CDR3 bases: TGTGCCTGGAGTGGGCTTGACAGACGCACCGGGGAGCTGTTTTTT. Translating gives CAWSGLDRRTGELFF.

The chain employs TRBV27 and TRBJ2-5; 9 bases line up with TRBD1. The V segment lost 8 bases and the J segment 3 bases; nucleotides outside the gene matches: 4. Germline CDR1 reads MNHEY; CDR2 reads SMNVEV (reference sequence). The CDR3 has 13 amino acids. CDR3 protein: CASGRDREETQYF. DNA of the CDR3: TGTGCCAGCGGCCGGGACAGGGAAGAGACCCAGTACTTC.

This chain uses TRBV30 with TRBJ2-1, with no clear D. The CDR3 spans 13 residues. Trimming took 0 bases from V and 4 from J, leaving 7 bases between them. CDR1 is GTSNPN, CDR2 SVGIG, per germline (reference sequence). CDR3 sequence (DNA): TGTGCCTGGAGTGTGGGCAGATACAATGAGCAGTTCTTC. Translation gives CAWSVGRYNEQFF.

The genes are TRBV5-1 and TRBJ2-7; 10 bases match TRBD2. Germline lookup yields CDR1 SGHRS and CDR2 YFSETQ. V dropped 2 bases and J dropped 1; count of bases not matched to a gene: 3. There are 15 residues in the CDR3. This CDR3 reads CASSFLAGESYEQYF. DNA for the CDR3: TGCGCCAGCAGCTTTCTAGCGGGAGAATCCTACGAGCAGTACTTC.

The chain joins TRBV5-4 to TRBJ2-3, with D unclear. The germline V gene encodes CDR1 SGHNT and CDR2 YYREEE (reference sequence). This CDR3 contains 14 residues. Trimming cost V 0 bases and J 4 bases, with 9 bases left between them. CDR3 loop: CASSLEGGSDTQYF. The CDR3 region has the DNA TGTGCCAGCAGCTTGGAAGGCGGCTCAGATACGCAGTATTTT.

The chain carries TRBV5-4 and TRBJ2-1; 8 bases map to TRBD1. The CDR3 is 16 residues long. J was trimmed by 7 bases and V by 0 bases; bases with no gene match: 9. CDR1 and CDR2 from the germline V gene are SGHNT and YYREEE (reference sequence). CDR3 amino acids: CASSLAGGYRGNEQFF. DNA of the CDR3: TGTGCCAGCAGCTTGGCTGGGGGATACAGGGGGAATGAGCAGTTCTTC.

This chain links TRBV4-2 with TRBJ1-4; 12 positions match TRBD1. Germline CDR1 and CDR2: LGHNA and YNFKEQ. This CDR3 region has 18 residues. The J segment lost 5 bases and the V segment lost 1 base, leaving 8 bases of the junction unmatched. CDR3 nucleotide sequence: TGTGCCAGCAGCCAAGGATGGGGACAGGGGGCTGAAAATGAAAAACTGTTTTTT. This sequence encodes CASSQGWGQGAENEKLFF.

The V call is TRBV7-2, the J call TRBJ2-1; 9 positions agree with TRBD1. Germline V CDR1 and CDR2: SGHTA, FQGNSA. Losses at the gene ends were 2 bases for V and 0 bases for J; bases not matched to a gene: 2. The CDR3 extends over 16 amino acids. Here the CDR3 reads CASSLRGQGSYNEQFF. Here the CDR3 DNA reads TGTGCCAGCAGCTTAAGGGGACAGGGCTCCTACAATGAGCAGTTCTTC.

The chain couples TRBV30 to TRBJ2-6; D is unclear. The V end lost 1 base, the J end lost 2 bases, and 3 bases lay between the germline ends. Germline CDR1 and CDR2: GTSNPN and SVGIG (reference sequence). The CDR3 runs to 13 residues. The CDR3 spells CAWSAAGANVLTF. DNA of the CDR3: TGTGCCTGGAGTGCGGCTGGGGCCAACGTCCTGACTTTC.

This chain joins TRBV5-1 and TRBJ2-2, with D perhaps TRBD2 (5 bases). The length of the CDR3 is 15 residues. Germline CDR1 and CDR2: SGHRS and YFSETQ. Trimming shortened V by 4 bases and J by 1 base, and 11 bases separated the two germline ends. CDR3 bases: TGCGCCAGCAGCCAAGGACGGGGGAACACCGGGGAGCTGTTTTTT. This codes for CASSQGRGNTGELFF. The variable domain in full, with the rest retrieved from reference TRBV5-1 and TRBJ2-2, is KAGVTQTPRYLIKTRGQQVTLSCSPISGHRSVSWYQQTPGQGLQFLFEYFSETQRNKGNFPGRFSGRQFSNSRSEMNVSTLELGDSALYLCASSQGRGNTGELFFGEGSRLTVL.

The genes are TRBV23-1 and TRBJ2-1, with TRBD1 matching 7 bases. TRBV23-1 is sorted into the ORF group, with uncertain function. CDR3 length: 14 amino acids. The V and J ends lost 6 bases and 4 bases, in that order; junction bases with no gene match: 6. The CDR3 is CASRQDRRYNEQFF. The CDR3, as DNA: TGCGCCAGCAGACAGGACAGGCGATACAATGAGCAGTTCTTC.

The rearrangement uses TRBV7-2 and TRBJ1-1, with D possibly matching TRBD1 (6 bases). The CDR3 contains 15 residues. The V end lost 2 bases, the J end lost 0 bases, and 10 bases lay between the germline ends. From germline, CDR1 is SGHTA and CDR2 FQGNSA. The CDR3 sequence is CASSLSSGVNTEAFF. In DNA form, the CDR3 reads TGTGCCAGCAGCTTAAGCTCAGGGGTGAACACTGAAGCTTTCTTT.

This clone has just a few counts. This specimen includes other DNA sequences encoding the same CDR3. For the CDR3, the DNA is TGTGCCAGCTCACCGGGACAGGGGAACTATGGCTACACCTTC. Translated, it gives CASSPGQGNYGYTF. The gene calls are TRBV18 and TRBJ1-2, with 10 bases fitting TRBD1. The CDR3 runs to 14 residues. The V gene's germline CDR1 is KGHSH and CDR2 LQKENI. The ends lost 3 bases at V and 2 bases at J; junction bases unmatched: 0.

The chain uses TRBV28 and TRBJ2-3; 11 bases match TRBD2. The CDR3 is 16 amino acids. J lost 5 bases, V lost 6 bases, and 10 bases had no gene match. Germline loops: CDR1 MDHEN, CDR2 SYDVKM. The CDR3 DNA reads TGTGCCAGCAGCCCCCTTAGCGGGAGGGCCGGAGATACGCAGTATTTT. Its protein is CASSPLSGRAGDTQYF. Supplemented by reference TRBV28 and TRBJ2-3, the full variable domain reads DVKVTQSSRYLVKRTGEKVFLECVQDMDHENMFWYRQDPGLGLRLIYFSYDVKMKEKGDIPEGYSVSREKKERFSLILESASTNQTSMYLCASSPLSGRAGDTQYFGPGTRLTVL.

DNA of the CDR3: TGCGCCAGCAGCTTGGCCGTGGGCCTCACAGATACGCAGTATTTT. Translation: CASSLAVGLTDTQYF. The chain is built from TRBV5-1 and TRBJ2-3; D is ambiguous. CDR3 length: 15 amino acids. Trimming removed 0 bases at V and 2 bases at J, with 10 bases between. Germline V gives CDR1 SGHRS, CDR2 YFSETQ. The full variable domain, rest sourced from reference TRBV5-1 and TRBJ2-3, is KAGVTQTPRYLIKTRGQQVTLSCSPISGHRSVSWYQQTPGQGLQFLFEYFSETQRNKGNFPGRFSGRQFSNSRSEMNVSTLELGDSALYLCASSLAVGLTDTQYFGPGTRLTVL.